These 24 T cell receptor beta chains were sequenced from one sample in a study of blood T cell repertoires in COVID-19. Some clones are missing from TCRdb's copy, which holds only in-frame ones; the method was immunoSEQ multiplex PCR. The sample holds 150,000 or so clones, approximately 80% seen once. Sample: PBMCs or T cells enriched from blood (not recorded which). These receptors originate from a woman aged 45-60 years who had recovered from COVID-19.

As concerns this clone: Other DNA sequences within the sample encode an identical CDR3. This chain links TRBV11-3 with TRBJ2-7; D is possibly TRBD1 (6 bases). The germline CDR1 and CDR2 sequences are SGHNT and YENEEA. The CDR3 has 14 residues. V lost 5 bases to trimming and J lost 1 base, with 12 bases between them. The CDR3 DNA is TGTGCCAGCAGCCCCCAGGGGAGTTCCTACGAGCAGTACTTC. Translation gives CASSPQGSSYEQYF.

V and J are TRBV3-1 (or the pseudogene TRBV3-2) and TRBJ2-7, with TRBD1 as a possible D gene (5 bases). The CDR3 is 16 amino acids. Trimming took 5 bases from V and 4 from J, leaving 21 bases between them. Germline V CDR1 and CDR2: LGHDT, YNNKEL (reference sequence). CDR3 in DNA: TGTGCCAGCAGCGTCGCCGGAAGGGGCCGTACTTACGAGCAGTACTTC. Protein: CASSVAGRGRTYEQYF.

Here the CDR3 reads CASSPGRLSGGYTF. In DNA, the CDR3 is TGTGCCAGTAGTCCCGGACGATTGAGCGGAGGCTACACCTTC. The chain couples TRBV19 to TRBJ1-2; unclear D gene. Trimming took off 5 bases at V and 8 bases at J, with 18 bases between the two ends. The CDR3 extends over 14 amino acids. Looked up from germline, CDR1 is LNHDA and CDR2 is SQIVND (reference sequence).

CDR3 nucleotides: TGTGCCAGCAGCCCTGCCGGGACAATTTATGGCTACACCTTC. Protein sequence: CASSPAGTIYGYTF. This chain links TRBV6-6 with TRBJ1-2; possible D gene TRBD1, 6 bases. V lost 6 bases and J 5 bases, leaving 16 bases between the germline ends. The germline CDR1 and CDR2 sequences are MNHNY and SVGAGI (reference sequence). This CDR3 contains 14 residues.

This clone was seen more than once but under ten times. This chain links TRBV4-1 with TRBJ1-4; TRBD1 is a possible D gene (6 bases). There are 16 residues in the CDR3. Germline V gene data show CDR1 as MGHRA and CDR2 as YSYEKL. Between the trimmed V and J ends, which lost 0 bases and 4 bases, there was a span of 12 bases. CDR3 DNA sequence: TGCGCCAGCAGCCAAGAAGCGATCAGGGGTAATGAAAAACTGTTTTTT. Translated, it gives CASSQEAIRGNEKLFF.

V usage is TRBV19 and J usage is TRBJ1-6; TRBD1 is a possible D gene (5 bases). Germline CDR1 and CDR2: LNHDA and SQIVND (reference sequence). This CDR3 is 15 amino acids long. V lost 6 bases, J lost 4 bases, and 13 bases lay in between. CDR3 protein: CASSPQGRYNSPLHF. The CDR3 DNA reads TGTGCCAGTAGCCCTCAGGGCAGGTATAATTCACCCCTCCACTTT. Full variable domain (missing parts from reference TRBV19 and TRBJ1-6): DGGITQSPKYLFRKEGQNVTLSCEQNLNHDAMYWYRQDPGQGLRLIYYSQIVNDFQKGDIAEGYSVSREKKESFPLTVTSAQKNPTAFYLCASSPQGRYNSPLHFGNGTRLTVT.

V usage is TRBV29-1 and J usage is TRBJ1-2; D perhaps matches TRBD1 (5 bases). Germline CDR1 and CDR2: SQVTM and ANQGSEA. Trimming took off 3 bases at V and 4 bases at J, with 9 bases between the two ends. There are 12 residues in the CDR3. The CDR3 DNA follows: TGCAGCGTTGATGGAGGGGTCTATGGCTACACCTTC. It codes for CSVDGGVYGYTF.

This clone came up once. The chain employs TRBV13 and TRBJ1-6; 7 bases agree with TRBD1. J gave up 10 bases and V 4 bases, and 7 bases lay outside the gene matches. Germline CDR1 and CDR2: PRHDT and FYEKMQ (reference sequence). The CDR3 covers 14 residues. The CDR3 protein is CASSSKTGRSPLHF. The CDR3 DNA reads TGTGCCAGCAGCTCCAAGACAGGGAGGTCACCCCTCCACTTT. Full variable domain (remainder filled in from reference TRBV13 and TRBJ1-6): AAGVIQSPRHLIKEKRETATLKCYPIPRHDTVYWYQQGPGQDPQFLISFYEKMQSDKGSIPDRFSAQQFSDYHSELNMSSLELGDSALYFCASSSKTGRSPLHFGNGTRLTVT.

The chain couples TRBV28 to TRBJ2-5; 7 positions agree with TRBD1. The CDR3 is made up of 14 amino acids. J lost 2 bases, V lost 5 bases, and 5 bases had no gene match. From germline, CDR1 is MDHEN and CDR2 SYDVKM. DNA for the CDR3: TGTGCCAGCAGTCGGGACAGCGAACAAGAGACCCAGTACTTC. Its protein product is CASSRDSEQETQYF.

This clone turned up a few times. The chain recombines TRBV27 with TRBJ2-3; 11 nucleotides line up with TRBD2. V gave up 3 bases and J gave up 6 bases; unmatched junction bases: 5. Germline V gene lookup returns CDR1 MNHEY and CDR2 SMNVEV (reference sequence). CDR3 length: 15 residues. CDR3 sequence (DNA): TGTGCCAGCAGTTTTTATAGCGGGGGGGCGGATACGCAGTATTTT. This encodes CASSFYSGGADTQYF.

This clone was detected ten times or more. The chain combines TRBV10-3 with TRBJ2-5, with 10 positions matching TRBD2. Germline-derived CDR1 and CDR2 are ENHRY and SYGVKD. Trimming cost V 10 bases and J 3 bases; bases outside gene matches: 8. There are 14 residues in the CDR3. This CDR3 is CATLAGGSKETQYF. Written as DNA, the CDR3 is TGTGCCACCTTAGCGGGGGGCTCGAAAGAGACCCAGTACTTC.

This clone is a singleton in its sample. The rearrangement uses TRBV4-1 and TRBJ1-4, with D unclear. This CDR3 has 13 residues. Between the trimmed V and J ends, which lost 4 bases and 7 bases, there was a span of 10 bases. Germline CDR1 MGHRA, CDR2 YSYEKL. In DNA form, the CDR3 reads TGCGCCAGCAGCCTTGGTCCGGGTGAAAAACTGTTTTTT. Amino acids: CASSLGPGEKLFF.

The chain is built from TRBV5-1 and TRBJ2-1; TRBD1 might be the D (5 bases). CDR1 is SGHRS, CDR2 YFSETQ, per germline. CDR3 length equals 14 residues. V was cut by 0 bases and J by 4 bases, with 8 bases left in between. For the CDR3, the DNA is TGCGCCAGCAGCTTGGAGGACATTTACAATGAGCAGTTCTTC. Its protein product is CASSLEDIYNEQFF.

The chain carries TRBV29-1 and TRBJ1-2; TRBD1 is a possible D gene (5 bases). CDR1 and CDR2 from the germline V gene are SQVTM and ANQGSEA. The CDR3 sequence is 13 residues long. V was cut by 2 bases and J by 4 bases, with 11 bases left in between. The CDR3 bases are TGCAGCGTTGAAAGGGGCCGAGGCTATGGCTACACCTTC. It specifies CSVERGRGYGYTF. The whole variable domain, filled in from reference TRBV29-1 and TRBJ1-2, reads SAVISQKPSRDICQRGTSLTIQCQVDSQVTMMFWYRQQPGQSLTLIATANQGSEATYESGFVIDKFPISRPNLTFSTLTVSNMSPEDSSIYLCSVERGRGYGYTFGSGTRLTVV.

CDR3 amino acids: CASSELALDNEQFF. For the CDR3, the DNA is TGTGCCAGCTCCGAACTAGCATTGGACAATGAGCAGTTCTTC. The chain joins TRBV5-4 to TRBJ2-1, with D maybe TRBD2 (6 bases). The CDR3 extends over 14 amino acids. Deletions cut 7 bases from V and 5 bases from J, with 16 bases between. In germline, CDR1 is SGHNT, CDR2 YYREEE (reference sequence).

The chain couples TRBV12-3 or TRBV12-4 to TRBJ1-1; D ambiguous. Between the trimmed V and J ends, which lost 3 bases and 8 bases, there was a span of 7 bases. The CDR3 length is 11 residues. The CDR3 loop is CASSFEGEAFF. CDR3 DNA: TGTGCCAGCAGTTTTGAGGGAGAAGCTTTCTTT.

This clone was detected ten times or more. CDR3 nucleotide sequence: TGTGCCAGCAGCTTAGTACCAGGGATAGATGGCTACACCTTC. Protein sequence: CASSLVPGIDGYTF. This rearrangement joins TRBV7-6 to TRBJ1-2; possible D gene TRBD1, 5 bases. The V and J ends lost 1 base and 6 bases respectively, with 12 bases between them. The CDR3 consists of 14 residues. Germline V gene lookup returns CDR1 SGHVS and CDR2 FNYEAQ.

This clone has at least ten counts. The chain combines TRBV27 with TRBJ1-5, with D maybe TRBD1 (5 bases). CDR1 is MNHEY and CDR2 is SMNVEV in the germline V gene (reference sequence). Trimming took off 2 bases at V and 11 bases at J, with 13 bases between the two ends. The CDR3 sequence is 13 residues long. The CDR3 is CASSLGGALAQHF. The CDR3 nucleotides are TGTGCCAGCAGTTTAGGCGGGGCTTTGGCCCAGCATTTT.

This clone was found once. This chain connects TRBV14 to TRBJ2-3; 8 positions agree with TRBD2. Looked up from germline, CDR1 is SGHDN and CDR2 is FVKESK. V lost 2 bases, J lost 0 bases, and 4 bases stayed unmatched. The CDR3 is 16 residues long. This CDR3 reads CASSQFSGASTDTQYF. In DNA, the CDR3 is TGTGCCAGCAGCCAATTTAGCGGGGCGAGCACAGATACGCAGTATTTT.

The CDR3 sequence is CAISTTGAEEPQHF. The CDR3, as DNA: TGTGCCATCAGTACAACAGGGGCGGAGGAGCCCCAGCATTTT. The J gene is TRBJ1-5, the V gene TRBV10-3; 7 bases align to TRBD1. The CDR3 sequence is 14 residues long. V was clipped by 5 bases and J by 8 bases; unmatched bases: 9. The germline gives CDR1 ENHRY, CDR2 SYGVKD.

This CDR3 is CATETSGGARNEQFF. CDR3 nucleotides: TGTGCCACCGAAACTAGCGGGGGGGCCCGAAATGAGCAGTTCTTC. The chain employs TRBV19 and TRBJ2-1; 13 nucleotides line up with TRBD2. The CDR3 contains 15 residues. Germline V gene data show CDR1 as LNHDA and CDR2 as SQIVND (reference sequence). V lost 10 bases to trimming and J lost 7 bases; unmatched junction nucleotides: 10.

The chain carries TRBV9 and TRBJ1-1; a possible D gene is TRBD1 (5 bases). The CDR3 sequence is 17 residues long. Trimming left V 4 bases short and J 0 bases short, with 19 bases between. Looked up from germline, CDR1 is SGDLS and CDR2 is YYNGEE. CDR3 sequence reads: CASSNRGIGFMNTEAFF. In nucleotides, the CDR3 is TGTGCCAGCAGCAACCGGGGGATAGGGTTCATGAACACTGAAGCTTTCTTT. Drawing the rest from reference TRBV9 and TRBJ1-1, the complete variable domain is DSGVTQTPKHLITATGQRVTLRCSPRSGDLSVYWYQQSLDQGLQFLIQYYNGEERAKGNILERFSAQQFPDLHSELNLSSLELGDSALYFCASSNRGIGFMNTEAFFGQGTRLTVV.

The chain joins TRBV5-1 to TRBJ2-3; weak D call: TRBD2 (6 bases). The germline V gene encodes CDR1 SGHRS and CDR2 YFSETQ. The ends were cut back, 2 bases at V and 2 bases at J, with 12 bases in the middle. The CDR3 length is 15 residues. CDR3 sequence: CASSFSGRNTDTQYF. The CDR3 region has the DNA TGCGCCAGCAGCTTTAGCGGCAGAAACACAGATACGCAGTATTTT.

The chain uses TRBV6-4 and TRBJ2-3, with 8 nucleotides matching TRBD2. V gave up 5 bases and J gave up 1 base; unmatched junction bases: 5. CDR1 and CDR2 from the germline V gene are MRHNA and SNTAGT. The CDR3 covers 15 residues. The DNA of the CDR3 is TGTGCCAGCAGTCCTAGCGGGTCTCGCACAGATACGCAGTATTTT. Protein product: CASSPSGSRTDTQYF.